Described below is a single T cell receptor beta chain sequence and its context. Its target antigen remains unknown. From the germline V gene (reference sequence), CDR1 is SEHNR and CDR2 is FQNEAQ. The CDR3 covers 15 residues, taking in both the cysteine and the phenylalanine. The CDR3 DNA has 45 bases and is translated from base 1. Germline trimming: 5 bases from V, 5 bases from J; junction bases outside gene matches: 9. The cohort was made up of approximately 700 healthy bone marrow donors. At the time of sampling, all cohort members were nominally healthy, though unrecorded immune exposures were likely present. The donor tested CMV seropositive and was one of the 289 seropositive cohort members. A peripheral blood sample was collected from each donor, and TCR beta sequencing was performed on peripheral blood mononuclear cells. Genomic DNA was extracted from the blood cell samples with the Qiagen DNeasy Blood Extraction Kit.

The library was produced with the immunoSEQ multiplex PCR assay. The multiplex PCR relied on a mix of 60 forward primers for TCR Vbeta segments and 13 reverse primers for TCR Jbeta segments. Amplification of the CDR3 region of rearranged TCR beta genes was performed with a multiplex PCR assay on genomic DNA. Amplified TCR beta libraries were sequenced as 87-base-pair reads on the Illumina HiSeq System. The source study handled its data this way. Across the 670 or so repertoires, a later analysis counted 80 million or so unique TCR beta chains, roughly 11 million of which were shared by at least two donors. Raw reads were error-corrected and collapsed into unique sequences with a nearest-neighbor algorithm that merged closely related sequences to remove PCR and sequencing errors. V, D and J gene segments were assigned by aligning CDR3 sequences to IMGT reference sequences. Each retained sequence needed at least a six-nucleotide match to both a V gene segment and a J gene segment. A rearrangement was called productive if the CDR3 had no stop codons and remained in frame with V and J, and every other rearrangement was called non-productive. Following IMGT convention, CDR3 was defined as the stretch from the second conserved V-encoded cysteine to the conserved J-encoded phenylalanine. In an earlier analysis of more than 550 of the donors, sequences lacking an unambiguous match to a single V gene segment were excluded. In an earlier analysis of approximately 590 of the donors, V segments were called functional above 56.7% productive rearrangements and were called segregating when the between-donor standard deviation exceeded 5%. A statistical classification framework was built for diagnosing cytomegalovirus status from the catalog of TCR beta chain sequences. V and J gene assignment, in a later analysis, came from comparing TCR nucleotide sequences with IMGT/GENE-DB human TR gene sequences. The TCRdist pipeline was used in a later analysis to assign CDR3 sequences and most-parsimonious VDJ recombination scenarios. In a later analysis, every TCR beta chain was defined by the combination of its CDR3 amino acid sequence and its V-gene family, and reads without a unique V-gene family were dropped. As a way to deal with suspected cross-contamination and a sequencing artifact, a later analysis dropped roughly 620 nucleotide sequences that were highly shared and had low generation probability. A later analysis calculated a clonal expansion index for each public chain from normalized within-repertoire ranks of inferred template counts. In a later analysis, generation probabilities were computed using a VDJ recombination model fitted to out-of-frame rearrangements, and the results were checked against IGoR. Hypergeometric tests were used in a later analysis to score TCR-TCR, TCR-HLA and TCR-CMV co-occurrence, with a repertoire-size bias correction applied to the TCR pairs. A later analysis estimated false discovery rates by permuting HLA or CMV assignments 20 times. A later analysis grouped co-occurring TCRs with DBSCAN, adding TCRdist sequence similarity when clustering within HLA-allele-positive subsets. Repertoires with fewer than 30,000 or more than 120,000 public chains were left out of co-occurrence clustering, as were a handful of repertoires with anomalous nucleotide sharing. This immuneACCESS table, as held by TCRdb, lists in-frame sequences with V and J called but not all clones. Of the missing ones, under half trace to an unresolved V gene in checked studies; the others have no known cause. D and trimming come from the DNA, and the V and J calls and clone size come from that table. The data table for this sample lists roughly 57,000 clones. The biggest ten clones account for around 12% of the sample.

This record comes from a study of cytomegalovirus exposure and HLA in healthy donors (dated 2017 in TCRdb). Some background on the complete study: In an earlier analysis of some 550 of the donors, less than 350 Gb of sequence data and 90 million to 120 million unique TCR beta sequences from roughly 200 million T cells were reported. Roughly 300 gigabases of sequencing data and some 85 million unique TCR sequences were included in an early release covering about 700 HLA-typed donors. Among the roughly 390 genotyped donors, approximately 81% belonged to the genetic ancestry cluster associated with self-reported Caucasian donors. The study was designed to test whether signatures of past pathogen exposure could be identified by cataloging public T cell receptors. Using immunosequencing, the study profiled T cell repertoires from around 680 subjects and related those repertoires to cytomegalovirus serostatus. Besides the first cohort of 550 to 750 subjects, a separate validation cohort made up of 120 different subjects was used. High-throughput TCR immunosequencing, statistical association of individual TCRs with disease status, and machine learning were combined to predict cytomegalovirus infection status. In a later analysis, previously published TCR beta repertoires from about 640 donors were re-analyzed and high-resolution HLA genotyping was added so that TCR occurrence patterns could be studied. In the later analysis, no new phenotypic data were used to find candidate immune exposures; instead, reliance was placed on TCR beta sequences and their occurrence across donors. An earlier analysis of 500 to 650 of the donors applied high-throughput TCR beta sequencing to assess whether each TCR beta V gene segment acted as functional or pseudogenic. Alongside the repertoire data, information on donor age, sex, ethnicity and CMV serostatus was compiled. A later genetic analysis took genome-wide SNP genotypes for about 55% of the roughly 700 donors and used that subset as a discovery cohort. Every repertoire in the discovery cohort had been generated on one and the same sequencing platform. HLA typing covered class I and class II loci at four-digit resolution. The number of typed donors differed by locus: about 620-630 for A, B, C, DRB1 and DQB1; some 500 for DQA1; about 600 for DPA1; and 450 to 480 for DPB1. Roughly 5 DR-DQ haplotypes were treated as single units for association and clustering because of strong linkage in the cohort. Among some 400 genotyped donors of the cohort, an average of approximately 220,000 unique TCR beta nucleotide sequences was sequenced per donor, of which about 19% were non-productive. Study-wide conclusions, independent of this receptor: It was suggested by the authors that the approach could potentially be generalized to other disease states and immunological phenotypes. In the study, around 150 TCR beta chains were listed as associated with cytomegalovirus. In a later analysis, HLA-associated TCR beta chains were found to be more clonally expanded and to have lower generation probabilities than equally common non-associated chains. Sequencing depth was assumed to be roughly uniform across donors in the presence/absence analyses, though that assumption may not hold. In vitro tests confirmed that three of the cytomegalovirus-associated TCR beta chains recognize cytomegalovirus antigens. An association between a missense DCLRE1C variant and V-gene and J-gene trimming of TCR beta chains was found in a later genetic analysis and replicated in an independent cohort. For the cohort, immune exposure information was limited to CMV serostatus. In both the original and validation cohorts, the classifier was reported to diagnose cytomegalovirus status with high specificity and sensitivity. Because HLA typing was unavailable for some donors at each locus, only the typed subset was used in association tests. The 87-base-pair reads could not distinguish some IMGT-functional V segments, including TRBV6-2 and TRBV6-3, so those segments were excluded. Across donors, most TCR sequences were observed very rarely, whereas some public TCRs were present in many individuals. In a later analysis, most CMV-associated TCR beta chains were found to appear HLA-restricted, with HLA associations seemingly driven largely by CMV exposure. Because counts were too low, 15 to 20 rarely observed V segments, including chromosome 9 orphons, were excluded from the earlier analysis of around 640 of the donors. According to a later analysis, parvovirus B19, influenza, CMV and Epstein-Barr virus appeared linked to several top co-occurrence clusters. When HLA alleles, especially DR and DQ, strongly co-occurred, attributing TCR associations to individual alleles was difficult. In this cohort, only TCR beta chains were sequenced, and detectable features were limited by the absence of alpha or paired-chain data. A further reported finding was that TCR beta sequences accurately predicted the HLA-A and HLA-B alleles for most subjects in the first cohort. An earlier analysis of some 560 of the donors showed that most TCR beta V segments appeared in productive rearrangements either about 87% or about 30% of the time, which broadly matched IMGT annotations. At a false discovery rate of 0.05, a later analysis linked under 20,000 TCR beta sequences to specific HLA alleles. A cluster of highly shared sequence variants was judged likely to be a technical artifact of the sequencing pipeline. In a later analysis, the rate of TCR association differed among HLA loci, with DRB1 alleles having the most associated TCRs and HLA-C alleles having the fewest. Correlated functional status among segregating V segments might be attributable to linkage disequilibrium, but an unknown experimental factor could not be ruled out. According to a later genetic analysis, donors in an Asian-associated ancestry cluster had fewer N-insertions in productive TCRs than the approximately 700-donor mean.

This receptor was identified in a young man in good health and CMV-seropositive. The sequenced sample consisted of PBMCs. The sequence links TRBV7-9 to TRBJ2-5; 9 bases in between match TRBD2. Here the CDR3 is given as CASSPRLAEGETQYF. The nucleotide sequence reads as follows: TGTGCCAGCAGCCCCCGACTAGCGGAAGGGGAGACCCAGTACTTC.